This T cell receptor (beta chain) originates from a study of human T cells and chemical hapten exposure. About the research overall: Weekly administration of diphenylcyclopropenone to the scalp of patients continued throughout the roughly 22-week study.

In the authors' methods: Per sample, the median was approximately 96,000 TCRs, with values from roughly 23,000 to 640,000. TCRdb independently ran MiXCR on the RACE reads; one entry per CDR3 protein. What appears here as the V and J calls and clone size reflects TCRdb's work, not the paper's. The sample has roughly 40,000 distinct CDR3 sequences, around an eighth seen once. Time point reported: pre-sensitization, week 0. The treatment is: therapeutic diphenylcyclopropenone sensitization with weekly scalp DPC. The CDR3 covers 15 residues. The germline CDR1 and CDR2 sequences are KGHSH and LQKENI. With 3 bases clipped from V and 1 base from J, the junction kept 4 bases outside the gene matches. This clonotype was seen at least ten times.

This clonotype was obtained from a woman aged 25 to 39 with alopecia areata. Some clones in this sample may be carry-over from other donors' samples. The chain has TRBV18 and TRBJ2-7; 9 bases are a match to TRBD2. The source material was whole blood, sampled in connection with sensitization to the hapten diphenylcyclopropenone (DPC). The CDR3 DNA follows: TGTGCCAGCTCACCGAGTAGCGGGAGTTCCTACGAGCAGTACTTC. This sequence encodes CASSPSSGSSYEQYF.